Sequencing of this T cell receptor (beta chain) was carried out in a study of cytomegalovirus exposure and HLA in healthy donors. Study-wide context: Clustering assigned approximately 78% of the approximately 430 genotyped donors to the Caucasian-associated ancestry cluster.

With regard to this clone: Its specificity is not known.

The PCR contained 60 Vbeta and 13 Jbeta primers. Libraries were prepared by immunoSEQ multiplex PCR; TCRdb keeps only in-frame clonotypes and omits some of them. This sample has about 100,000 clones, with under 85% found just once. Findings of the study overall: TCR beta sequences numbering under 20,000 were associated with HLA alleles at 0.05 false discovery rate in a later analysis.

Source material: PBMCs. The clonotype originates from a male donor in good health and CMV-seronegative.

The CDR3 coding sequence is TGTGCCAGCAGGGACAGGGTTATTTTGAGCAATCAGCCCCAGCATTTT. Its translation: CASRDRVILSNQPQHF. V is TRBV2 and J is TRBJ1-5; TRBD1 agrees at 8 bases. The germline V gene has CDR1 SNHLY and CDR2 FYNNEI. The CDR3 runs to 16 residues. The V gene end was trimmed by 6 bases and the J gene end by 1 base; junction bases not matched to a gene: 8.